This section outlines one T cell receptor beta chain sequence together with its context. In the authors' methods: Counts of nucleated cells, estimated from reference gene primer amplification, were obtained. Profiling relied on immunoSEQ multiplex PCR, and the TCRdb table lists in-frame clones only, not all of them. V, J and clone size were drawn from that table, and D and trimming were deduced from the DNA. Among under 200,000 clones, approximately 83% were seen once, and the ten largest hold roughly 2.6%. This sample is drawn from a study of blood T cell repertoires in COVID-19. Study-level information: Nucleic acid was either cDNA or gDNA, and it came from T cells, B-cell-depleted T cells, or PBMCs.

Germline V gene lookup returns CDR1 MGHRA and CDR2 YSYEKL. Trimming at V came to 3 bases and at J to 8 bases, leaving 3 bases not matched to a gene. The CDR3 contains 14 residues. The V gene is TRBV4-1, the J gene TRBJ2-1, with 11 bases aligning to TRBD1. The sample consisted of peripheral blood. The clonotype comes from a human donor with acute or convalescent COVID-19. The donor label of this sample is uncertain. The CDR3 reads CASSHGQGAHEQFF. The CDR3 coding sequence is TGCGCCAGCAGCCACGGACAGGGGGCCCATGAGCAGTTCTTC.